This is a list of T cell receptor beta chains from one sample in a study of CD8+CD57+ T cells in acquired aplastic anemia. TCRdb re-analysed the reads in MiXCR, keeping a single row per CDR3 protein. This sample yields hundreds of thousands of distinct CDR3 sequences, of which about two thirds are seen a single time; 4% belongs to the top ten. The sequencing input was sorted CD4+, CD8+, or CD8+CD57+ T cells (not recorded which) from PBMCs. The receptor source for this set is a human donor in good health, serving as a control. Both conserved end residues are trimmed from each CDR3. Each record gives: J gene, V gene, D gene, CDR3 protein. The D gene is left open where the match is weak.

j_call: TRBJ1-6; v_call: TRBV7-9; d_call: TRBD1; cdr3_aa: ASSPHRGGYANYH
j_call: TRBJ1-4; v_call: TRBV6-5; d_call: TRBD1; cdr3_aa: AIRDRWHEKLF
j_call: TRBJ1-5; v_call: TRBV19; d_call: TRBD1; cdr3_aa: ASSRGQGATNQPQH
j_call: TRBJ2-3; v_call: TRBV10-1; d_call: -; cdr3_aa: ASSDGGRSDTQY
j_call: TRBJ1-2; v_call: TRBV20-1; d_call: -; cdr3_aa: SARQGMDNYGHT
j_call: TRBJ2-7; v_call: TRBV5-1; d_call: -; cdr3_aa: ASSSGSRNESYEQY
j_call: TRBJ1-2; v_call: TRBV9; d_call: -; cdr3_aa: ASSVGYGYT
j_call: TRBJ2-6; v_call: TRBV5-6; d_call: -; cdr3_aa: ASSLGPNGANVLT
j_call: TRBJ1-2; v_call: TRBV19; d_call: -; cdr3_aa: ASIPQSGGYGYT
j_call: TRBJ1-5; v_call: TRBV20-1; d_call: -; cdr3_aa: SASALNSNQPQH
j_call: TRBJ1-4; v_call: TRBV7-2; d_call: -; cdr3_aa: ASSAQAPWNTEA
j_call: TRBJ2-2; v_call: TRBV29-1; d_call: -; cdr3_aa: SVDSNTGELF
j_call: TRBJ2-7; v_call: TRBV15; d_call: -; cdr3_aa: ATRGEQY
j_call: TRBJ1-2; v_call: TRBV10-2; d_call: TRBD1; cdr3_aa: ASSESLTGAGYT
j_call: TRBJ1-3; v_call: TRBV12-3/TRBV12-4; d_call: -; cdr3_aa: ASSWLGSSGNTIY
j_call: TRBJ2-1; v_call: TRBV5-1; d_call: TRBD1; cdr3_aa: ASSLDRGEQF
j_call: TRBJ1-1; v_call: TRBV3-1; d_call: -; cdr3_aa: ASSQQGLNTEAS
j_call: TRBJ2-3; v_call: TRBV19; d_call: -; cdr3_aa: ASSPPLTDTQY
j_call: TRBJ2-7; v_call: TRBV5-4; d_call: TRBD1; cdr3_aa: ASSLVGGTGYEQY
j_call: TRBJ1-2; v_call: TRBV7-9; d_call: -; cdr3_aa: ASSLGLLPGHGYT
j_call: TRBJ2-3; v_call: TRBV5-8; d_call: TRBD2; cdr3_aa: ASNLLAGALTDTQY
j_call: TRBJ1-2; v_call: TRBV7-3; d_call: -; cdr3_aa: ASGSDSNYCYT
j_call: TRBJ1-3; v_call: TRBV5-1; d_call: TRBD1; cdr3_aa: ASSGTGAGTTIY
j_call: TRBJ2-7; v_call: TRBV6-5; d_call: -; cdr3_aa: ASKSGSNYEQY
j_call: TRBJ2-4; v_call: TRBV11-3; d_call: TRBD2; cdr3_aa: ASSLVPLSGPRGAKNIQY
j_call: TRBJ2-7; v_call: TRBV7-9; d_call: -; cdr3_aa: ASSERGTGYGHT
j_call: TRBJ2-1; v_call: TRBV9; d_call: TRBD2; cdr3_aa: ASSVARGAYNEQF
j_call: TRBJ1-2; v_call: TRBV2; d_call: -; cdr3_aa: ASSVAGIRDGYT
j_call: TRBJ2-7; v_call: TRBV7-8; d_call: -; cdr3_aa: ASSPLPTQTYEQY
j_call: TRBJ2-3; v_call: TRBV7-8; d_call: -; cdr3_aa: ASSLRRGQGDYEY
j_call: TRBJ2-7; v_call: TRBV29-1; d_call: TRBD2; cdr3_aa: SVTGTSGPYGPYEQY
j_call: TRBJ1-5; v_call: TRBV19; d_call: -; cdr3_aa: ASSIDTGAGQPQH
j_call: TRBJ1-2; v_call: TRBV20-1; d_call: -; cdr3_aa: SARKGGICHT
j_call: TRBJ2-3; v_call: TRBV19; d_call: TRBD2; cdr3_aa: ASSVPRLALYPSTQY
j_call: TRBJ1-1; v_call: TRBV25-1; d_call: -; cdr3_aa: ASSENVEAF
j_call: TRBJ1-1; v_call: TRBV12-3/TRBV12-4; d_call: TRBD1; cdr3_aa: ASSFLTGLNTEAF
j_call: TRBJ1-1; v_call: TRBV7-6; d_call: -; cdr3_aa: ASSSGTVNTKDF
j_call: TRBJ2-5; v_call: TRBV5-8; d_call: TRBD1; cdr3_aa: ASSITGAETQY
j_call: TRBJ1-2; v_call: TRBV5-8; d_call: -; cdr3_aa: ASSSGPNYGYT
j_call: -; v_call: TRBV19; d_call: -; cdr3_aa: VSSSHRAKAAQH
j_call: TRBJ2-3; v_call: TRBV7-9; d_call: -; cdr3_aa: ASSLWSTKPF
j_call: TRBJ2-7; v_call: TRBV9; d_call: TRBD1; cdr3_aa: ASSPPGTGYYEQY
j_call: TRBJ2-3; v_call: TRBV7-2; d_call: -; cdr3_aa: ASSLGLGGTQY
j_call: TRBJ2-5; v_call: TRBV12-3/TRBV12-4; d_call: TRBD1; cdr3_aa: ASSADRPRDRHQETQY
j_call: TRBJ2-3; v_call: TRBV20-1; d_call: TRBD2; cdr3_aa: SARVAGGPDTQY